This TCR beta chain was captured by sequencing in a study of blood T cell repertoires in COVID-19. The wider study: Researchers got acute and convalescent COVID-19 samples from the United States, Italy and Spain. Sample material is recorded as cDNA or gDNA derived from T cells, B-cell-depleted T cells, or PBMCs.

In the original workflow: Reference gene primer amplification yielded estimated nucleated cell counts. Here immunoSEQ multiplex PCR was the method, and the copy in TCRdb shows in-frame clones only, minus some. V, J and clone size derive from that table, while D and trimming were established from the DNA sequence. The sample contains about 160,000 clones, roughly 93% of which appear only once. The sample was peripheral blood. The clonotype originates from a man younger than 35 with acute or convalescent COVID-19.

Here the CDR3 reads CASSPFQGRETQYF. The CDR3 nucleotides read TGTGCCAGCAGTCCATTCCAGGGGCGGGAGACCCAGTACTTC. The rearrangement uses TRBV27 and TRBJ2-5, with D tentatively TRBD1 (6 bases). V gave up 5 bases and J gave up 5 bases, with 15 bases separating them. The CDR3 runs to 14 residues. The V gene's germline CDR1 is MNHEY and CDR2 SMNVEV (reference sequence).